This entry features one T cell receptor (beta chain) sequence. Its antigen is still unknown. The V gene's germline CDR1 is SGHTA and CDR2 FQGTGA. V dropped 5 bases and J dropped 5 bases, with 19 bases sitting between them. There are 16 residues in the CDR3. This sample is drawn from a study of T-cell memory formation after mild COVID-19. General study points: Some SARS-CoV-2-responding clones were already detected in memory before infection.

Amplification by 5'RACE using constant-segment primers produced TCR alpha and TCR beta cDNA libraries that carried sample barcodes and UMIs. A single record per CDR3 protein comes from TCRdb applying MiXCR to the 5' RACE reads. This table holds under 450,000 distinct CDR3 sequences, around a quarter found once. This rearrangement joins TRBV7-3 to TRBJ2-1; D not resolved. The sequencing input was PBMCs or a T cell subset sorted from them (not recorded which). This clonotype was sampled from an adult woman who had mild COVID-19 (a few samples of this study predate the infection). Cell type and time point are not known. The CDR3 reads CASSRRLTSSHNEQFF. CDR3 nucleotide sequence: TGTGCCAGCAGCCGACGCCTGACCTCCTCTCACAATGAGCAGTTCTTC.